This T cell receptor beta chain was sequenced during a study of cytotoxic CD8 clonotypes in ibrutinib-treated CLL. The protocol was immunoSEQ multiplex PCR, while the TCRdb copy is restricted to in-frame clones and leaves out a portion. This sample has 45,000 to 50,000 clones; approximately 53% occur once, and the top ten carry approximately 32%. Remarks on this clone: Its specificity is unknown.

There are 15 residues in the CDR3. The V end was cut by 0 bases, the J end by 4 bases, with 14 bases between. Germline V gives CDR1 SGHKS, CDR2 YYEKEE (reference sequence). Whole-study findings and limits: Clonality was higher at ibrutinib response and returned toward baseline at progression.

Sequencing used PBMCs, obtained after 12 months of ibrutinib treatment. This sequence joins TRBV5-5 and TRBJ2-7, with TRBD2 as a possible D gene (6 bases). The clonotype originates from a human donor with chronic lymphocytic leukemia. CDR3 nucleotides: TGTGCCAGCAGCTTGGAGGGAGGTTCTCTTTACGAGCAGTACTTC. The encoded protein is CASSLEGGSLYEQYF.